This passage covers 8 T cell receptor beta chains from one sample sequenced in a study of CD8+CD57+ T cells in acquired aplastic anemia (dated 2018 in TCRdb). Flow cytometry had shown CD8+CD57+ cell expansion in the patients selected for sequencing. Sequencing was performed on an Illumina HiSeq 2000. TCR beta VDJ combination and CDR3 sequence profiling used genomic DNA as the template. TCRdb ran its own pipeline on the public reads, namely fastp trimming at Q25 and MiXCR clone calling, and kept in-frame beta chains. Identical CDR3 proteins give one entry, which carries the most common genes and DNA. This sample holds about 180,000 distinct CDR3 sequences; 47% were observed only once. Around 1% of the sample is taken by the ten largest. The sequencing sample was made of sorted CD4+, CD8+, or CD8+CD57+ T cells (not recorded which) from PBMCs. These receptors were obtained from a human donor with aplastic anemia.

The gene calls are TRBV24-1 and TRBJ1-1, with D possibly TRBD1 on 6 matching bases. The CDR3 covers 12 residues. Germline values: CDR1 KGHDR, CDR2 SFDVKD. V was shortened by 7 bases and J by 6 bases, with 11 bases between the two germline ends. CDR3 in amino acids: CATSQQGSEAFF. As DNA, the CDR3 is TGTGCCACCAGCCAACAGGGCTCTGAAGCTTTCTTT.

V and J are TRBV25-1 and TRBJ2-5; 10 positions match TRBD1. V was pared by 4 bases and J by 3 bases, with 8 bases of the junction left unmatched. The CDR3 spans 16 residues. Germline lookup yields CDR1 MGHDK and CDR2 SYGVNS. CDR3 DNA: TGTGCCAGCAGTGCTCTGGACAGGGGGAGCGAAGAGACCCAGTACTTC. Translated, it gives CASSALDRGSEETQYF.

This clonotype was observed many times. The chain uses TRBV5-1 and TRBJ1-4, with a tentative D call TRBD1 (6 bases). The germline V gene encodes CDR1 SGHRS and CDR2 YFSETQ. The V and J ends lost 2 bases and 8 bases respectively, with 7 bases between them. The CDR3 has 12 amino acids. CDR3: CASSFTGEKLFF. DNA for the CDR3: TGCGCCAGCAGCTTCACAGGGGAAAAACTGTTTTTT.

This clonotype was seen ten or more times. This chain uses TRBV9 with TRBJ2-3; 7 positions agree with TRBD2. Unmatched junction bases numbered 3, after V lost 0 bases and J lost 2 bases. This CDR3 comprises 15 residues. Germline CDR1 and CDR2: SGDLS and YYNGEE. CDR3 sequence (DNA): TGTGCCAGCAGCGTAGCGGGGGGATACACAGATACGCAGTATTTT. Translated, it gives CASSVAGGYTDTQYF.

The chain links TRBV20-1 to TRBJ2-2; TRBD1 or TRBD2 may be the D gene (5 bases each). The CDR3 is 13 residues long. The V and J ends lost 7 bases and 3 bases respectively, with 12 bases between them. Germline lookup yields CDR1 DFQATT and CDR2 SNEGSKA (reference sequence). CDR3 region: CSEGTDYTGELFF. In nucleotides, the CDR3 is TGCAGTGAGGGGACGGATTACACCGGGGAGCTGTTTTTT.

There are many counts of this clonotype. The chain uses TRBV20-1 and TRBJ1-5; 9 nucleotides line up with TRBD1. V lost 6 bases and J lost 6; bases outside the gene matches: 6. The CDR3 is 13 amino acids. Germline V lookup: CDR1 DFQATT, CDR2 SNEGSKA (reference sequence). The DNA of the CDR3 is TGCAGTGCGGCCGGGACAGGGAGTCAGCCCCAGCATTTT. Translation gives CSAAGTGSQPQHF.

Regarding this clonotype: One junction end does not reproduce the germline sequence, and a read error may be involved. The V gene is TRBV10-1, the J gene TRBJ2-1; no reliable D call. The CDR3 spans 13 residues. Germline CDR1 WNHNN, CDR2 SYGVQD (reference sequence). The CDR3, as DNA: TGTGCCAGCAGTTACTCGACTGACAATGAGCAGTTCTTC. It translates to CASSYSTDNEQFF.

This chain connects TRBV7-6 to TRBJ2-7; 9 nucleotides match TRBD2. There are 15 residues in the CDR3. The germline V gene has CDR1 SGHVS and CDR2 FNYEAQ. The V and J ends lost 3 bases and 5 bases, in that order; junction bases with no gene match: 8. The CDR3 sequence: CASSLGAGGPHEQYF. In nucleotides, the CDR3 is TGTGCCAGCAGCTTGGGGGCGGGGGGGCCCCACGAGCAGTACTTC. Full variable domain (missing parts from reference TRBV7-6 and TRBJ2-7): GAGVSQSPRYKVTKRGQDVALRCDPISGHVSLYWYRQALGQGPEFLTYFNYEAQQDKSGLPNDRFSAERPEGSISTLTIQRTEQRDSAMYRCASSLGAGGPHEQYFGPGTRLTVT.